These 28 T cell receptor beta chains originate from one sample sequenced in a study of blood T cells in healthy people across ages. For the second PCR, which ran for roughly 6 to 12 cycles, a sample-barcoded 5' primer and a J-beta primer mix were used. TCRdb re-analysed the 5' RACE reads in MiXCR, keeping a single row per CDR3 protein. The sample yields 850,000 to 1,100,000 distinct CDR3 sequences, 35% to 40% seen once. The sequenced sample consisted of blood. The receptors were gathered from a man between 18 and 29 years old in good health.

V is TRBV11-3 and J is TRBJ2-3; either TRBD1 or TRBD2 may supply D (6 bases each). The germline V gene has CDR1 SGHNT and CDR2 YENEEA. This CDR3 contains 15 residues. V dropped 1 base and J dropped 2 bases, with 10 bases sitting between them. The CDR3: CASSLGGADTDTQYF. In DNA form, the CDR3 reads TGTGCCAGCAGCTTAGGGGGGGCCGACACAGATACGCAGTATTTT.

This clonotype came up many times. The V gene is TRBV29-1, the J gene TRBJ2-3, with a tentative D call TRBD2 (5 bases). Germline V gene lookup returns CDR1 SQVTM and CDR2 ANQGSEA. The CDR3 is 13 residues long. The germline V and J ends were trimmed by 3 bases and 4 bases, with 11 bases remaining between them. CDR3 protein: CSVEGLASDTQYF. CDR3 coding DNA: TGCAGCGTTGAGGGCCTAGCCTCAGATACGCAGTATTTT.

This clonotype has more than one count but fewer than ten. This chain uses TRBV14 with TRBJ2-7, with D uncertain. V gave up 0 bases and J gave up 10 bases, with 16 bases separating them. In germline, CDR1 is SGHDN, CDR2 FVKESK. CDR3 length: 14 residues. This chain's CDR3 is CASSQDAVRATQYF. As DNA, the CDR3 is TGTGCCAGCAGCCAAGACGCCGTCCGAGCCACCCAGTACTTC.

With respect to this clonotype: The junction shows a germline mismatch at one end, possibly a read error. This chain uses TRBV5-1 with TRBJ1-6; 8 bases are shared with TRBD1. Germline-derived CDR1 and CDR2 are SGHRS and YFSETQ. There are 14 residues in the CDR3. Here the CDR3 reads CVSSRDRSSSPLHF. In nucleotides, the CDR3 is TGCGTCAGCAGCCGGGACAGGTCGAGTTCACCCCTCCACTTT.

J is TRBJ1-2 and V is TRBV20-1; D is unclear. V lost 2 bases and J lost 6, with 10 bases in between. There are 12 residues in the CDR3. The V gene's germline CDR1 is DFQATT and CDR2 SNEGSKA (reference sequence). The CDR3 DNA is TGCAGTGCTAGATACGACGGAAATGGCTACACCTTC. This encodes CSARYDGNGYTF.

This sequence joins TRBV25-1 and TRBJ2-2; TRBD2 might be the D (5 bases). This CDR3 has 15 amino acids. V lost 8 bases, J lost 6 bases, and 19 bases lay in between. Germline CDR1 is MGHDK and CDR2 is SYGVNS. The CDR3 nucleotides are TGTGCCAGCGCCGATCCGGGAATTGCGGCCGGGGAGCTGTTTTTT. This gives the protein CASADPGIAAGELFF.

The genes are TRBV12-3 or TRBV12-4 and TRBJ2-3; 10 bases are shared with TRBD1. This CDR3 is 16 amino acids long. With V trimmed by 4 bases and J by 2 bases, 6 bases remained unmatched. The CDR3 DNA is TGTGCCAGCAGTTCCCCGGGACAGGGGATCACAGATACGCAGTATTTT. It is translated as CASSSPGQGITDTQYF.

This chain connects TRBV4-1 to TRBJ1-2; D may be TRBD1 (5 bases). V was shortened by 4 bases and J by 3 bases, with 18 bases between the two germline ends. From germline, CDR1 is MGHRA and CDR2 YSYEKL. This CDR3 comprises 16 residues. The CDR3 sequence: CASSPRISRGDYGYTF. CDR3 DNA: TGCGCCAGCAGCCCGAGAATCTCCCGGGGGGACTATGGCTACACCTTC.

A remark on this clonotype: A much more abundant neighbour one base away suggests this may be a read error. No conserved phenylalanine or tryptophan is present at the end of the CDR3, so a read error is the likely explanation. This chain joins TRBV3-1 and TRBJ2-7; 11 bases align to TRBD1. After removal of 5 bases from V and 3 bases from J, the junction contained 3 bases not matched to a gene. Germline CDR1 reads LGHDT; CDR2 reads YNNKEL (reference sequence). The CDR3 sequence is 14 residues long. The CDR3 nucleotides read TGTGCCAGCAGCACCGGGACAGGGGGCTACGAGCAGTACTTG. It codes for CASSTGTGGYEQYL.

V is TRBV12-3 or TRBV12-4 and J is TRBJ2-3, with 8 nucleotides matching TRBD2. Germline trimming cut 5 bases from V and 0 bases from J; bases unmatched to any gene: 13. CDR3 size: 18 residues. CDR3 nucleotides: TGTGCCAGCAGTCCCCGACTAGCGAGGGGGGCTAGCACAGATACGCAGTATTTT. Protein sequence: CASSPRLARGASTDTQYF.

In regard to this clonotype: Germline and junction disagree at one end, which may indicate a read error. The CDR3 DNA follows: TGTGCCAGCAGCCAAGGTACAGTTTCACCCCCCCACTTT. Encoded protein: CASSQGTVSPPHF. The chain combines TRBV4-2 with TRBJ1-6; D unclear. The CDR3 has 13 amino acids. From germline, CDR1 is LGHNA and CDR2 YNFKEQ.

V usage is TRBV6-1 and J usage is TRBJ2-5; 7 bases map to TRBD1. Matching the DNA end better, TRBJ2-7 makes the J call doubtful. The CDR3 contains 15 residues. Germline values: CDR1 MNHNS, CDR2 SASEGT. The CDR3 DNA is TGTGCCAGCAGTGAACAGGGGGACACGAACTACGAGCAGTACTTC. As protein: CASSEQGDTNYEQYF.

The chain recombines TRBV5-1 with TRBJ2-4; 15 positions agree with TRBD2. This CDR3 region has 17 residues. Germline CDR1 reads SGHRS; CDR2 reads YFSETQ. J gave up 13 bases and V 4 bases, and 15 bases lay outside the gene matches. For the CDR3, the DNA is TGCGCCAGCAGCCCGGGACTAGCGGGGGGACCTTACAATGAGCAGTACTTC. Translation: CASSPGLAGGPYNEQYF.

The sample holds a few counts of this clonotype. The chain links TRBV7-8 to TRBJ2-7; TRBD1 or TRBD2 may be the D gene (6 bases each). The CDR3 loop spans 15 amino acids. Germline CDR1 SGHVS, CDR2 FQNEAQ. The germline V and J ends were trimmed by 1 base and 3 bases, with 13 bases remaining between them. This CDR3 reads CASSLVRGPDYEQYF. The CDR3 region has the DNA TGTGCCAGCAGCTTAGTCCGGGGGCCAGACTACGAGCAGTACTTC.

This clonotype was seen many times. The chain employs TRBV7-9 and TRBJ2-3; D is tentatively TRBD1 or TRBD2 (5 bases each). The CDR3 is made up of 13 amino acids. Between the trimmed V and J ends, which lost 4 bases and 0 bases, there was a span of 5 bases. The germline V gene encodes CDR1 SEHNR and CDR2 FQNEAQ (reference sequence). CDR3 nucleotides: TGTGCCAGCAGCTGGGGGAGCACAGATACGCAGTATTTT. Translated: CASSWGSTDTQYF. Filled out from reference TRBV7-9 and TRBJ2-3, the complete variable domain reads DTGVSQNPRHKITKRGQNVTFRCDPISEHNRLYWYRQTLGQGPEFLTYFQNEAQLEKSRLLSDRFSAERPKGSFSTLEIQRTEQGDSAMYLCASSWGSTDTQYFGPGTRLTVL.

The chain employs TRBV12-3 or TRBV12-4 and TRBJ1-6; 8 nucleotides agree with TRBD1. The CDR3 has 13 residues. Trimming removed 6 bases from V and 9 bases from J; junction bases left unmatched: 4. The CDR3 sequence: CASRGDRTSPLHF. DNA of the CDR3: TGTGCCAGCAGGGGGGACAGGACTTCACCCCTCCACTTT.

The chain employs TRBV6-6 and TRBJ1-1, with D possibly TRBD1 on 5 matching bases. The CDR3 sequence is 16 residues long. V lost 3 bases, J lost 1 base, and 15 bases lay in between. CDR1 is MNHNY and CDR2 is SVGAGI in the germline V gene (reference sequence). The CDR3 reads CASSYVSGPANTEAFF. DNA for the CDR3: TGTGCCAGCAGTTATGTTTCAGGGCCAGCGAACACTGAAGCTTTCTTT.

The chain is built from TRBV6-2 or TRBV6-3 and TRBJ2-1; TRBD1 might be the D (5 bases). The DNA end favors TRBJ2-7, so the J call may be wrong. The germline gives CDR1 MNHEY, CDR2 SVGEGT. This CDR3 region has 16 residues. For the CDR3, the DNA is TGTGCCAGCAGCAAAGGGGCCGCGAGCTCCTACAATGAGCAGTACTTC. It specifies CASSKGAASSYNEQYF.

The rearrangement uses TRBV29-1 and TRBJ2-7; D is unclear. The J call may not be correct, given that the DNA end is closer to TRBJ2-5. CDR3 length: 13 residues. In germline, CDR1 is SQVTM, CDR2 ANQGSEA. CDR3 coding DNA: TGCAGCGTCCAGCCAGTTCTCGAGGAGACCCAGTACTTC. This sequence encodes CSVQPVLEETQYF.

The genes are TRBV5-1 and TRBJ2-3; TRBD2 might be the D (5 bases). V was trimmed by 1 base and J by 1 base, leaving 22 bases between them. The CDR3 is 19 residues long. In germline, CDR1 is SGHRS, CDR2 YFSETQ. The CDR3 loop reads CASSLLRLAGPSGTDTQYF. DNA of the CDR3: TGCGCCAGCAGCTTGTTGCGGCTAGCCGGGCCCTCCGGCACAGATACGCAGTATTTT.

The chain has TRBV20-1 and TRBJ2-3; 9 nucleotides match TRBD2. This CDR3 spans 16 amino acids. The trim removed 1 base at V and 3 bases at J, leaving 8 bases unmatched. The germline V gene has CDR1 DFQATT and CDR2 SNEGSKA (reference sequence). CDR3: CSARVPTSGMTDTQYF. The CDR3 nucleotides read TGCAGTGCTAGAGTCCCGACTAGCGGAATGACAGATACGCAGTATTTT.

This rearrangement joins TRBV20-1 to TRBJ2-1; 9 positions agree with TRBD2. Trimming cost V 4 bases and J 10 bases; bases outside gene matches: 2. Germline CDR1 and CDR2: DFQATT and SNEGSKA (reference sequence). The CDR3 extends over 11 amino acids. The CDR3 region is CSANGLAEQFF. The CDR3 coding sequence is TGCAGTGCTAACGGACTAGCGGAGCAGTTCTTC.

The rearrangement joins TRBV5-4 to TRBJ1-2; D possibly corresponds to TRBD1 (6 bases). This CDR3 contains 16 residues. Looked up from germline, CDR1 is SGHNT and CDR2 is YYREEE (reference sequence). V dropped 4 bases and J dropped 2 bases, with 18 bases sitting between them. CDR3 protein: CASSADPEGVNYGYTF. In DNA form, the CDR3 reads TGTGCCAGCAGCGCCGACCCAGAGGGGGTGAACTATGGCTACACCTTC.

The rearrangement joins TRBV2 to TRBJ1-2; D gene uncertain. The CDR3 has 13 residues. Per germline, CDR1 SNHLY and CDR2 FYNNEI. V lost 0 bases, J lost 4 bases, and 6 bases lay in between. In nucleotides, the CDR3 is TGTGCCAGCAGTGAAGCGAGCACCTATGGCTACACCTTC. Residues: CASSEASTYGYTF.

V usage is TRBV11-2 and J usage is TRBJ2-5; 12 nucleotides line up with TRBD2. The CDR3 is 17 amino acids. The V segment lost 1 base and the J segment 2 bases; nucleotides outside the gene matches: 5. Germline-derived CDR1 and CDR2 are SGHAT and FQNNGV. The CDR3 nucleotides read TGTGCCAGCAGCTTAGCCCGGACTAGCGGGGAACAAGAGACCCAGTACTTC. Its translation: CASSLARTSGEQETQYF.

This chain uses TRBV30 with TRBJ1-2; D is perhaps TRBD1 (6 bases). The CDR3 covers 15 residues. The V gene's germline CDR1 is GTSNPN and CDR2 SVGIG (reference sequence). The V end was cut by 0 bases, the J end by 1 base, with 12 bases between. The CDR3 sequence: CAWSVRRDINYGYTF. The CDR3 region has the DNA TGTGCCTGGAGTGTACGAAGGGACATTAACTATGGCTACACCTTC.

The rearrangement uses TRBV3-1 and TRBJ2-3; D gene ambiguous. The germline V gene encodes CDR1 LGHDT and CDR2 YNNKEL (reference sequence). The CDR3 spans 15 residues. V was pared by 0 bases and J by 2 bases, with 9 bases between. The CDR3 sequence: CASSQERPDTDTQYF. The CDR3 DNA reads as TGTGCCAGCAGCCAAGAGCGACCGGACACAGATACGCAGTATTTT.

The chain combines TRBV4-3 with TRBJ2-5; TRBD2 agrees at 8 bases. The trim removed 0 bases at V and 5 bases at J, leaving 17 bases unmatched. The germline CDR1 and CDR2 sequences are LGHNA and YSLEER. The CDR3 runs to 19 residues. DNA for the CDR3: TGCGCCAGCAGCCAAGAAGCACCCGCGGGACTAGTGAGTAGGGAGACCCAGTACTTC. This sequence encodes CASSQEAPAGLVSRETQYF.